The rows below give T cell receptor beta chains drawn from one sample of a study of shared clonotypes between healthy human individuals. The repertoire was sequenced with immunoSEQ multiplex PCR; TCRdb's copy has only in-frame clones and lacks some. The data contain more than 900,000 clones, approximately 78% of them singletons. Sequenced sample: memory CD4+ T cells from PBMCs. The receptors here all came from a man aged 18 to 35 in good health. Some clones in this sample may be carry-over from other donors' samples. Both conserved end residues are part of each CDR3.

j_call: TRBJ2-7
v_call: TRBV5-1
cdr3_aa: CASSFLGGRANEQYF

j_call: TRBJ2-2
v_call: TRBV6-5
cdr3_aa: CASREQTNTGELFF

j_call: TRBJ2-7
v_call: TRBV7-6
cdr3_aa: CASSLDSGFSYEQYF

j_call: TRBJ2-7
v_call: TRBV9
cdr3_aa: CASSVEGLAGVYEQYF

j_call: TRBJ2-3
v_call: TRBV27
cdr3_aa: CASSSAILSTDTQYF

j_call: TRBJ2-2
v_call: TRBV27
cdr3_aa: CARLGWRAGDGELFF

j_call: TRBJ1-3
v_call: TRBV2
cdr3_aa: CASSELAGGNTIYF

j_call: TRBJ2-1
v_call: TRBV7-2
cdr3_aa: CASSLAGGDNEQFF

j_call: TRBJ2-2
v_call: TRBV5-4
cdr3_aa: CASSLGQITGELFF

j_call: TRBJ1-1
v_call: TRBV14
cdr3_aa: CASSPGQTQDGSNTEAFF

j_call: TRBJ2-5
v_call: TRBV6-6
cdr3_aa: CASSYDGAGGKTQYF

j_call: TRBJ1-1
v_call: TRBV2
cdr3_aa: CASTRGPNTEAFF

j_call: TRBJ1-4
v_call: TRBV7-8
cdr3_aa: CASSPLSILVGLNEKLFF

j_call: TRBJ2-3
v_call: TRBV6-5
cdr3_aa: CASSSFPGYTDTQYF

j_call: TRBJ2-3
v_call: TRBV4-2
cdr3_aa: CASSPSGLGDTQYF

j_call: TRBJ1-1
v_call: TRBV2
cdr3_aa: CASRLGGVNTEAFF

j_call: TRBJ1-5
v_call: TRBV6-5
cdr3_aa: CASSPRRDNQPQHF

j_call: TRBJ1-3
v_call: TRBV7-3
cdr3_aa: CASSPGSTGNTIYF

j_call: TRBJ2-7
v_call: TRBV2
cdr3_aa: CASSVQAGPYEQYF

j_call: TRBJ2-1
v_call: TRBV18
cdr3_aa: CASSLGQTTYNEQFF

j_call: TRBJ2-5
v_call: TRBV28
cdr3_aa: CASTATGGARTQYF

j_call: TRBJ1-2
v_call: TRBV28
cdr3_aa: CASSFLQGNGYTF

j_call: TRBJ1-3
v_call: TRBV10-3
cdr3_aa: CAISEIGNTIYF

j_call: TRBJ2-2
v_call: TRBV4-1
cdr3_aa: CASSQPIGVPNTGELFF

j_call: TRBJ2-7
v_call: TRBV4-3
cdr3_aa: CASSRMHGSSYEQYF

j_call: TRBJ1-2
v_call: TRBV7-2
cdr3_aa: CASSSQSGLGEGYTF

j_call: TRBJ1-2
v_call: TRBV15
cdr3_aa: CATSREEYGYTF